A selection of T cell receptor beta chains follows, all from one sample in a study of early T cells in non-severe SARS-CoV-2 infection. TCRdb reanalysed the 5' RACE reads using MiXCR and keeps one entry per CDR3 protein. Here the sample spans around 48,000 distinct CDR3 sequences, about 13% being singletons. Sequences were obtained from whole blood. All receptors come from an adult who was a healthcare worker with PCR-confirmed SARS-CoV-2 infection or an uninfected control (not recorded which). The CDR3 runs from the conserved cysteine through the conserved F or W. D genes are given only for firm matches. Rows may omit the clone size; those that give it use once, few, many or a size class.

J,V,size,D,CDR3,DNA
TRBJ2-4,TRBV29-1,NA,TRBD1,CSVFTGDRDIQYF,TGCAGCGTTTTCACAGGGGATCGAGACATTCAGTACTTC
TRBJ2-1,TRBV9,NA,TRBD1,CASATPAGQGANEQFF,TGTGCCAGCGCAACGCCCGCGGGACAGGGGGCAAATGAGCAGTTCTTC
TRBJ2-7,TRBV11-2,many,NA,CASSLSVRGTKSYEQYF,TGTGCCAGCAGCTTATCGGTCCGGGGCACGAAGTCCTACGAGCAGTACTTC
TRBJ2-1,TRBV5-1,many,NA,CASSSAGDSYNEQFF,TGCGCCAGCAGCTCAGCCGGGGACTCCTACAATGAGCAGTTCTTC
TRBJ1-1,TRBV6-1,NA,NA,CASSELVGARAAFF,TGTGCCAGCAGTGAACTTGTGGGCGCCAGGGCGGCTTTCTTT
TRBJ1-2,TRBV29-1,many,NA,CSVGQANGYTF,TGCAGCGTTGGTCAGGCAAATGGCTACACCTTC
TRBJ1-3,TRBV4-1,NA,NA,CASSQVLINLSGNTIYF,TGCGCCAGCAGCCAAGTTTTAATAAACCTCTCTGGAAACACCATATATTTT
TRBJ2-7,TRBV6-5,many,NA,CASSYGESISYEQYF,TGTGCCAGCAGTTATGGGGAGTCCATCTCCTACGAGCAGTACTTC
TRBJ1-2,TRBV13,NA,NA,CASSAGSANYGYTF,TGTGCCAGCAGTGCAGGGAGTGCTAACTATGGCTACACCTTC
TRBJ2-7,TRBV21-1,few,NA,CASSKAAGSAYEQYF,TGTGCCAGCAGCAAAGCGGCAGGGAGTGCCTACGAGCAGTACTTC
TRBJ1-1,TRBV12-3/TRBV12-4,NA,TRBD1,CASRHRGVTEAFF,TGTGCCAGCAGGCACAGGGGAGTCACTGAAGCTTTCTTT
TRBJ1-1,TRBV20-1,NA,TRBD1,CSAREGGGVIEAFF,TGCAGTGCTAGAGAAGGGGGCGGTGTGATTGAAGCTTTCTTT
TRBJ2-3,TRBV7-3,many,NA,CASSLRGSSTDTQYF,TGTGCCAGCAGCCTACGCGGGTCTAGCACAGATACGCAGTATTTT
TRBJ1-1,TRBV20-1,NA,TRBD1,CSARVRGQDTEAFF,TGCAGTGCTAGAGTCAGGGGGCAGGACACTGAAGCTTTCTTT
TRBJ2-3,TRBV5-4,many,TRBD2,CASSTLAGGPTDTQYF,TGTGCCAGCAGCACTTTAGCGGGGGGGCCGACAGATACGCAGTATTTT
TRBJ1-4,TRBV7-8,many,NA,CASSLSRKPTNEKLFF,TGTGCCAGCAGCTTAAGCCGGAAACCAACTAATGAAAAACTGTTTTTT
TRBJ2-1,TRBV11-2,many,TRBD2,CASSLEGLGTSGKFEQFF,TGTGCCAGCAGCTTAGAAGGCTTAGGGACTAGCGGGAAGTTTGAGCAGTTCTTC
TRBJ2-7,TRBV19,few,TRBD1,CASSILPRQGASYEQYF,TGTGCCAGTAGTATCCTCCCCCGACAGGGGGCCAGCTACGAGCAGTACTTC
TRBJ1-1,TRBV27,many,NA,CASSFFQNTEAFF,TGTGCCAGCAGTTTTTTTCAGAACACTGAAGCTTTCTTT
TRBJ2-7,TRBV14,many,TRBD1,CASSQGPGTGAYYSYEQYF,TGTGCCAGCAGCCAAGGACCCGGGACAGGGGCCTACTACTCCTACGAGCAGTACTTC
TRBJ2-5,TRBV7-3,many,NA,CASSLTSRGETQYF,TGTGCCAGCAGCTTAACGAGTCGGGGGGAGACCCAGTACTTC